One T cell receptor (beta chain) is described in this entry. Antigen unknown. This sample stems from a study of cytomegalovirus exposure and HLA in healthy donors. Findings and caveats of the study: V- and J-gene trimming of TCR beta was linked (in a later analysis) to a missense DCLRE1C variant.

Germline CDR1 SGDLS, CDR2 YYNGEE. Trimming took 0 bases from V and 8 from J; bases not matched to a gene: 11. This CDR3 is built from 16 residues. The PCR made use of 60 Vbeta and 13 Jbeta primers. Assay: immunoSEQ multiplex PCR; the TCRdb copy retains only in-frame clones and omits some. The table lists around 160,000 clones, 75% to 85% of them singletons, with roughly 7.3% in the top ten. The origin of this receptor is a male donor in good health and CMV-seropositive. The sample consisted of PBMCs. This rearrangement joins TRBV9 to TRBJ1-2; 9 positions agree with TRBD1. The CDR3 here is CASSVDGGGQGNGYTF. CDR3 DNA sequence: TGTGCCAGCAGCGTAGACGGAGGGGGACAGGGAAACGGCTACACCTTC.